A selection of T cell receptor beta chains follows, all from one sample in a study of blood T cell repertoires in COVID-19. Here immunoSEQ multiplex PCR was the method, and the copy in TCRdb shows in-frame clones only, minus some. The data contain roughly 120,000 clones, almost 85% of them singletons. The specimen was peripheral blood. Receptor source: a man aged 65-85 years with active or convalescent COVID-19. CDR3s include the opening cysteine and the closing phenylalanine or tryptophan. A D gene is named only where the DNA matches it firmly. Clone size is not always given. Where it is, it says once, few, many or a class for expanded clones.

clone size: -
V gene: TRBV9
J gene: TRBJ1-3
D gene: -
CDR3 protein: CASSATLQGSGNTIYF
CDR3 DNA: TGTGCCAGCAGCGCAACTTTACAGGGATCTGGAAACACCATATATTTT

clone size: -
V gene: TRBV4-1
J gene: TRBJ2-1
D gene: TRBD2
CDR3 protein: CASSQGTSGRAYNEQFF
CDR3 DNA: TGCGCCAGCAGCCAAGGAACTAGCGGGAGGGCCTACAATGAGCAGTTCTTC

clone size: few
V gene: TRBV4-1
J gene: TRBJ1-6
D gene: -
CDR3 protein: CASSQEAAGERSPLHF
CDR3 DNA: TGCGCCAGCAGCCAAGAGGCGGCAGGGGAACGGTCACCCCTCCACTTT

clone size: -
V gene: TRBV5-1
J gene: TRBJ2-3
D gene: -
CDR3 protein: CASSLELTDTQYF
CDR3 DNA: TGCGCCAGCAGCTTGGAGCTCACAGATACGCAGTATTTT

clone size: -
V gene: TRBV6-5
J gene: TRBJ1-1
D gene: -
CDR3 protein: CASKRTVNTEAFF
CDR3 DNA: TGTGCCAGCAAAAGGACTGTGAACACTGAAGCTTTCTTT

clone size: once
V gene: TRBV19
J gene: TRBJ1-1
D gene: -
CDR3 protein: CASSIARQNWNKAFF
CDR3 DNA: TGTGCCAGTAGTATAGCGCGGCAGAATTGGAATAAAGCTTTCTTT

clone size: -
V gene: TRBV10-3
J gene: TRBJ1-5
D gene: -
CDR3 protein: CAISESGGHNQPQHF
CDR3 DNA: TGTGCCATCAGTGAGTCAGGGGGACACAATCAGCCCCAGCATTTT

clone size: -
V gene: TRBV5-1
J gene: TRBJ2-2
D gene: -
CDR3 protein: CASSLAPGSRELFF
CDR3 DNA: TGCGCCAGCAGCTTGGCACCCGGTTCACGGGAGCTGTTTTTT

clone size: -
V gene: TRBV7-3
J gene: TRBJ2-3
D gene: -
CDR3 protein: CASSLSQMADTQYF
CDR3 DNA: TGTGCCAGCAGCTTAAGTCAGATGGCAGATACGCAGTATTTT

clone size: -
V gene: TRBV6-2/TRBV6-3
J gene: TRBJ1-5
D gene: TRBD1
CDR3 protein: CASSPPGTGDQPQHF
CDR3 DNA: TGTGCCAGCAGTCCCCCCGGGACAGGAGATCAGCCCCAGCATTTT

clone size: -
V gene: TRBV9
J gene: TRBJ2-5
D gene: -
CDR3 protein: CASSVSQQETQYF
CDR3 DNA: TGTGCCAGCAGCGTAAGCCAACAAGAGACCCAGTACTTC

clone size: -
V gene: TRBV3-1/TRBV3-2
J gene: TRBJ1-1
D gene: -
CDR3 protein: CASSQDGGASEAFF
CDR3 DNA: TGTGCCAGCAGCCAAGATGGTGGGGCCTCTGAAGCTTTCTTT

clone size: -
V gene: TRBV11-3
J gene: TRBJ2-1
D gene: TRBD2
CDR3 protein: CASRPTLAGTEQFF
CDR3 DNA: TGTGCCAGCAGGCCTACTCTAGCGGGAACTGAGCAGTTCTTC

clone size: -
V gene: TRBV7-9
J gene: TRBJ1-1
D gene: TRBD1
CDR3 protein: CASSHEQGRGTEAFF
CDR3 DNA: TGTGCCAGCAGCCATGAACAGGGGCGGGGCACTGAAGCTTTCTTT

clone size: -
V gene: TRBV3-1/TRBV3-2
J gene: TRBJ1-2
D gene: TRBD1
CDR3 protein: CASSRQGAQGYTF
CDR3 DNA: TGTGCCAGCAGCCGACAGGGGGCGCAGGGCTACACCTTC

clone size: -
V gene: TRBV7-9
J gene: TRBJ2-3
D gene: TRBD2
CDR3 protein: CASSPLLAGGTDTQYF
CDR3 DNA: TGTGCCAGCAGCCCTCTACTAGCGGGAGGCACAGATACGCAGTATTTT

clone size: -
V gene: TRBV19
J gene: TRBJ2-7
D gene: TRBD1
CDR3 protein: CASSIAGTGGYEQYF
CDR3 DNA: TGTGCCAGTAGTATCGCCGGGACAGGGGGCTACGAGCAGTACTTC

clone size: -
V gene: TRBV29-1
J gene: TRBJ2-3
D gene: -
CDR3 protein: CSVDFFSTDTQYF
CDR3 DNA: TGCAGCGTTGACTTCTTTAGCACAGATACGCAGTATTTT

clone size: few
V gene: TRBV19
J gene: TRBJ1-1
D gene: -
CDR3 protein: CASSITREVTEAFF
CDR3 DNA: TGTGCCAGTAGTATAACCAGGGAGGTCACTGAAGCTTTCTTT